A single sample gave rise to the 20 T cell receptor beta chains below, sequenced in a study of blood T cell repertoires in COVID-19. Profiled with immunoSEQ multiplex PCR; TCRdb holds only in-frame clones, not every one. The table includes more than 400,000 clones, about 90% detected once. The sample was PBMCs or T cells enriched from blood (not recorded which). These receptors all stem from a man younger than 35 who had recovered from COVID-19.

This chain links TRBV13 with TRBJ1-2; D may be TRBD1 (5 bases). The ends were cut back, 0 bases at V and 8 bases at J, with 7 bases in the middle. CDR1 PRHDT and CDR2 FYEKMQ come from the germline V gene (reference sequence). The CDR3 runs to 12 residues. The CDR3 loop is CASSLGQGGYTF. CDR3 sequence (DNA): TGTGCCAGCAGCTTAGGGCAGGGCGGCTACACCTTC.

This chain joins TRBV7-9 and TRBJ1-3; 7 bases are a match to TRBD1. Losses at the gene ends were 1 base for V and 3 bases for J; bases not matched to a gene: 9. This CDR3 region has 17 residues. Germline CDR1 and CDR2: SEHNR and FQNEAQ (reference sequence). The CDR3 is CASSLGPTGSSGNTIYF. The CDR3 nucleotides read TGTGCCAGCAGCTTAGGCCCGACAGGGTCGAGTGGAAACACCATATATTTT.

This rearrangement joins TRBV20-1 to TRBJ2-5, with D tentatively TRBD2 (5 bases). Trimming removed 5 bases from V and 4 bases from J, with 11 bases in between. The germline CDR1 and CDR2 sequences are DFQATT and SNEGSKA (reference sequence). The CDR3 loop spans 12 amino acids. The CDR3 bases are TGCAGTGCTCGTGGGAGAGGAGAGACCCAGTACTTC. Protein: CSARGRGETQYF.

V and J are TRBV6-6 and TRBJ1-1; D remains ambiguous. The germline CDR1 and CDR2 sequences are MNHNY and SVGAGI (reference sequence). This CDR3 region has 13 residues. With 5 bases removed from V and 5 bases from J, the gap between germline ends came to 12 bases. In DNA form, the CDR3 reads TGTGCCAGCAGTCTATCGGCGGTGACTGAAGCTTTCTTT. Its protein is CASSLSAVTEAFF.

The CDR3 DNA is TGCGCCAGCAGCCCCCCGGGGACAGGGCTAACTGAAGCTTTCTTT. This codes for CASSPPGTGLTEAFF. The rearrangement uses TRBV4-1 and TRBJ1-1; 9 bases line up with TRBD1. The CDR3 contains 15 residues. The germline CDR1 and CDR2 sequences are MGHRA and YSYEKL. V was clipped by 4 bases and J by 5 bases; unmatched bases: 8.

The chain is built from TRBV6-5 and TRBJ1-4, with 7 bases that match TRBD1. The CDR3 is 15 residues long. The trim removed 7 bases at V and 7 bases at J, leaving 12 bases unmatched. Germline V gene data show CDR1 as MNHEY and CDR2 as SVGAGI. CDR3 region: CASTSLTGMGEKLFF. CDR3 DNA: TGTGCCAGCACTTCCCTGACAGGGATGGGTGAAAAACTGTTTTTT.

This chain links TRBV2 with TRBJ1-1, with 10 bases lining up with TRBD1. Looked up from germline, CDR1 is SNHLY and CDR2 is FYNNEI. V trimming: 5 bases; J trimming: 2 bases; junction bases outside the gene matches: 2. This CDR3 comprises 14 residues. In nucleotides, the CDR3 is TGTGCCAGCAGTAGACAGGGGGCTAACACTGAAGCTTTCTTT. Encoded protein: CASSRQGANTEAFF.

This clone was observed a single time. The rearrangement uses TRBV3-1 (or the pseudogene TRBV3-2) and TRBJ2-3; TRBD2 agrees at 9 bases. The CDR3 sequence is 16 residues long. Germline-derived CDR1 and CDR2 are LGHDT and YNNKEL (reference sequence). Trimming cost V 1 base and J 4 bases; bases outside gene matches: 6. The CDR3 sequence: CASSQGYSGSADTQYF. In nucleotides, the CDR3 is TGTGCCAGCAGCCAAGGGTATAGCGGGAGCGCAGATACGCAGTATTTT.

The CDR3 sequence is CASRWAGNTEAFF. The CDR3 region has the DNA TGTGCCAGCAGGTGGGCAGGGAACACTGAAGCTTTCTTT. The chain recombines TRBV6-5 with TRBJ1-1; no definite D call. CDR1 and CDR2 (germline): MNHEY, SVGAGI. The CDR3 length is 13 residues. The ends were cut back, 6 bases at V and 1 base at J, with 9 bases in the middle.

The chain joins TRBV19 to TRBJ2-3; 8 nucleotides agree with TRBD2. V was pared by 6 bases and J by 0 bases, with 5 bases of the junction left unmatched. The length of the CDR3 is 15 residues. Per the germline V gene, CDR1 is LNHDA and CDR2 is SQIVND (reference sequence). The CDR3 DNA follows: TGTGCCAGTAGCAGTAGCGGGGTTAGCACAGATACGCAGTATTTT. This encodes CASSSSGVSTDTQYF.

The V call is TRBV21-1, the J call TRBJ1-5; the D call of TRBD1 is as the table states it, not checked on the DNA. TRBV21-1 is designated a pseudogene. The CDR3 covers 13 residues. The CDR3 nucleotides read TGTGCCAGCAGGGACATTCGAAATCAGCCCCAGCATTTT. Translating it yields CASRDIRNQPQHF.

The chain recombines TRBV11-3 with TRBJ2-1; 8 bases line up with TRBD1. J was trimmed by 8 bases and V by 5 bases; bases with no gene match: 8. CDR3 length: 14 residues. CDR1 SGHNT and CDR2 YENEEA come from the germline V gene. The CDR3: CASSIGQGYDEQFF. In DNA form, the CDR3 reads TGTGCCAGCAGCATAGGACAGGGCTATGATGAGCAGTTCTTC.

As DNA, the CDR3 is TGCAGTGCTAGTTTTAGTCACAGGTCCTACAATGAGCAGTTCTTC. This encodes CSASFSHRSYNEQFF. The chain carries TRBV20-1 and TRBJ2-1; possible D gene TRBD1, 5 bases. CDR1 DFQATT and CDR2 SNEGSKA come from the germline V gene (reference sequence). V gave up 3 bases and J gave up 1 base, with 13 bases separating them. This CDR3 spans 15 amino acids.

In this sample, this clone turned up a few times. The J gene is TRBJ1-5, the V gene TRBV10-3, with unresolved D. The CDR3 sequence is 14 residues long. Looked up from germline, CDR1 is ENHRY and CDR2 is SYGVKD. The V end lost 0 bases, the J end lost 11 bases, and 14 bases lay between the germline ends. CDR3 amino acids: CAISESGGPGAQHF. CDR3 bases: TGTGCCATCAGTGAGTCGGGAGGACCCGGGGCCCAGCATTTT.

The chain has TRBV27 and TRBJ1-3; D is possibly TRBD1 (5 bases). There are 14 residues in the CDR3. From germline, CDR1 is MNHEY and CDR2 SMNVEV (reference sequence). V was cut by 6 bases and J by 0 bases, with 9 bases left in between. The CDR3 nucleotides read TGTGCCAGCAGAGGGGCCTCCTCTGGAAACACCATATATTTT. The encoded protein is CASRGASSGNTIYF.

The J gene is TRBJ1-1, the V gene TRBV10-2; no firm D call. The CDR3 is 14 amino acids. V lost 4 bases to trimming and J lost 0 bases, with 9 bases between them. CDR1 is WSHSY and CDR2 is SAAADI in the germline V gene. CDR3 nucleotides: TGCGCCAGCAGTGGGTCGTGGCTGAACACTGAAGCTTTCTTT. This codes for CASSGSWLNTEAFF.

The chain uses TRBV9 and TRBJ2-1, with D possibly matching TRBD2 (6 bases). The CDR3 totals 14 residues. CDR1 is SGDLS, CDR2 YYNGEE, per germline. V dropped 4 bases and J dropped 3 bases, with 11 bases sitting between them. CDR3 nucleotides: TGTGCCAGCAGCACCGGGGGACTCTACAATGAGCAGTTCTTC. Translated, it gives CASSTGGLYNEQFF.

The chain joins TRBV20-1 to TRBJ1-1; a possible D gene is TRBD1 (5 bases). The germline V gene has CDR1 DFQATT and CDR2 SNEGSKA (reference sequence). The CDR3 is 14 amino acids. Trimming shortened V by 3 bases and J by 1 base, and 12 bases separated the two germline ends. The CDR3: CSASQVTANTEAFF. The DNA for the CDR3 is TGCAGTGCTAGTCAAGTGACAGCGAACACTGAAGCTTTCTTT.

The V and J genes are TRBV18 and TRBJ1-1; D is perhaps TRBD1 (6 bases). Germline-derived CDR1 and CDR2 are KGHSH and LQKENI. V dropped 0 bases and J dropped 0 bases, with 11 bases sitting between them. The CDR3 spans 16 residues. The CDR3 region is CASSPPNGGLNTEAFF. The CDR3 region has the DNA TGTGCCAGCTCACCACCGAACGGGGGGCTGAACACTGAAGCTTTCTTT.

The chain recombines TRBV5-1 with TRBJ2-1; 10 nucleotides match TRBD1. Trimming took 5 bases from V and 2 from J; bases not matched to a gene: 4. The CDR3 is made up of 15 amino acids. CDR1 and CDR2 from the germline V gene are SGHRS and YFSETQ. Here the CDR3 DNA reads TGCGCCAGCAGGTGGACAGGGGGTACCTACAATGAGCAGTTCTTC. Residues: CASRWTGGTYNEQFF.